The table lists the clone carrying this T cell receptor beta chain with many counts. Its target is unknown. The data stem from a study of neurological immune-mediated disorders. Study results and caveats: Multiple sclerosis was found to have the least TCR clonal expansion, below healthy controls, and HTLV-1-associated myelopathy the most.

The CDR3 runs to 17 residues. V was pared by 0 bases and J by 4 bases, with 7 bases of the junction left unmatched. From germline, CDR1 is SGHRS and CDR2 YFSETQ. TCRdb itself ran the 5' RACE reads through MiXCR, one entry per CDR3 protein. The data show 77,000 or so distinct CDR3 sequences, about 9.5% seen once. The gene calls are TRBV5-1 and TRBJ2-5, with 12 nucleotides matching TRBD1. Sequencing was done on a sample of PBMCs. The TCR sequence derives from a man aged 50 to 59 in good health. The CDR3 here is CASSLEGTGGLGETQYF. The DNA for the CDR3 is TGCGCCAGCAGCTTGGAAGGGACAGGGGGCTTGGGAGAGACCCAGTACTTC.